This record covers a single TCR beta chain. A marrow graft followed busulfan-fludarabine conditioning, with cyclophosphamide on days +3 and +4. This specimen belongs to a study of T cells after posttransplantation cyclophosphamide. The table came from immunoSEQ multiplex PCR; TCRdb's copy has only in-frame clones and leaves some out. The sample has tens of thousands of clones; approximately 87% are singletons. In germline, CDR1 is SGHAT, CDR2 FQNNGV. The ends lost 0 bases at V and 3 bases at J; junction bases unmatched: 3. The CDR3 loop spans 16 amino acids. This receptor was obtained from a female patient between 30 and 39 years old who received an allogeneic stem cell transplant from an unrelated donor, was CMV-positive, and had no GVHD. The T cells may come from the graft donor. Sequences were derived from PBMCs, sampled after allogeneic stem cell transplant with posttransplant cyclophosphamide. The gene calls are TRBV11-2 and TRBJ2-3, with 10 bases matching TRBD2. As DNA, the CDR3 is TGTGCCAGCAGCTTAGATGTAGCGGGGGGTACAGATACGCAGTATTTT. Protein sequence: CASSLDVAGGTDTQYF. Full variable domain (rest looked up from reference TRBV11-2 and TRBJ2-3): EAGVAQSPRYKIIEKRQSVAFWCNPISGHATLYWYQQILGQGPKLLIQFQNNGVVDDSQLPKDRFSAERLKGVDSTLKIQPAKLEDSAVYLCASSLDVAGGTDTQYFGPGTRLTVL.